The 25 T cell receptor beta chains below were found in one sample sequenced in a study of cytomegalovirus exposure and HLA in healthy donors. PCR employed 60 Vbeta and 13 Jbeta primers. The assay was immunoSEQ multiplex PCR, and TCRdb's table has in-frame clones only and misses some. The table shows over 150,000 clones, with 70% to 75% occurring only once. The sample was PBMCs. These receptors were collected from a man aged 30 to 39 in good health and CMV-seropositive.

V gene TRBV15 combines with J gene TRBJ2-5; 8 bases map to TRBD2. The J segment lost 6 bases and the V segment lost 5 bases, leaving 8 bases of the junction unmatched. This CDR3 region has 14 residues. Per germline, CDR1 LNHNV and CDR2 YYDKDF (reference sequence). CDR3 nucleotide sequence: TGTGCCACCAGCTACGCGGGGGGCGGACAGACCCAGTACTTC. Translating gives CATSYAGGGQTQYF.

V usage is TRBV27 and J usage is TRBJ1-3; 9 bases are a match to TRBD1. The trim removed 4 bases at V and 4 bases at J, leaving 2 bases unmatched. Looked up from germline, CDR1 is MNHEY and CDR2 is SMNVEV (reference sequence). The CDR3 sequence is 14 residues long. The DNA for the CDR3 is TGTGCCAGCAGTTACAGGGGGCCGGGAAACACCATATATTTT. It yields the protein CASSYRGPGNTIYF.

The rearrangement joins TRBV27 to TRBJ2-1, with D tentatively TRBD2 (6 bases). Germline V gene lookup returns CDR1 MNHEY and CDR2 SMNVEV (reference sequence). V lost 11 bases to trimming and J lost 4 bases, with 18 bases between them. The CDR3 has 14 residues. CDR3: CAASRDSPYNEQFF. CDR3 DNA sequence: TGTGCCGCATCCCGGGACTCACCGTACAATGAGCAGTTCTTC.

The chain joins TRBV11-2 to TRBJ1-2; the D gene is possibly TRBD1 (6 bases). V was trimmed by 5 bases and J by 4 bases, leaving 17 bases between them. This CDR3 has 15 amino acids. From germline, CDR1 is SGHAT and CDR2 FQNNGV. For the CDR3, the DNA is TGTGCCAGCAGCGCCTCCAGGGGTTCGCCCTATGGCTACACCTTC. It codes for CASSASRGSPYGYTF.

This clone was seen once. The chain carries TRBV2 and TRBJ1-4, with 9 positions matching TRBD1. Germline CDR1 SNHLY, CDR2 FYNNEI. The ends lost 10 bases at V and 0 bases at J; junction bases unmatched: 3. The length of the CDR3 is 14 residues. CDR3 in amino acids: CATGQGTTNEKLFF. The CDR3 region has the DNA TGTGCCACCGGACAGGGGACAACTAATGAAAAACTGTTTTTT. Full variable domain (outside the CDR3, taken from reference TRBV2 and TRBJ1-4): EPEVTQTPSHQVTQMGQEVILRCVPISNHLYFYWYRQILGQKVEFLVSFYNNEISEKSEIFDDQFSVERPDGSNFTLKIRSTKLEDSAMYFCATGQGTTNEKLFFGSGTQLSVL.

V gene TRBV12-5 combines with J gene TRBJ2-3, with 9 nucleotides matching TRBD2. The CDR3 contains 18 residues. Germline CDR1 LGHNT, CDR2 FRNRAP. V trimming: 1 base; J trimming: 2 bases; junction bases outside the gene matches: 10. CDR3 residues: CASGLGSGGSRDTDTQYF. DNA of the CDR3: TGTGCTAGTGGTTTGGGAAGCGGGGGGAGTCGGGACACAGATACGCAGTATTTT.

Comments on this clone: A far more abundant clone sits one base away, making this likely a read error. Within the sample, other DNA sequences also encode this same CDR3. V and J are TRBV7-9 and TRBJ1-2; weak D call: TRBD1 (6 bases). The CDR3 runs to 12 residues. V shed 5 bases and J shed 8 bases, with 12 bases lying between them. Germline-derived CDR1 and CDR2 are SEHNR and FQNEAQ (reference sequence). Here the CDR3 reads CASSEGGRGYTF. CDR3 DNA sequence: TGTGCCAGCAGCGAGGGGGGGCGAGGCTACACCTTC.

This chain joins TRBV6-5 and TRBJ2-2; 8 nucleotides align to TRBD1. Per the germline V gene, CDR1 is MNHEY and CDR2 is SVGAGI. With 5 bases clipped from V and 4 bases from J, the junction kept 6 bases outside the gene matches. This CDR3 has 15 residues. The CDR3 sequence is CASSARQGSTGELFF. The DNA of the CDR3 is TGTGCCAGCAGTGCCAGACAGGGGTCCACCGGGGAGCTGTTTTTT.

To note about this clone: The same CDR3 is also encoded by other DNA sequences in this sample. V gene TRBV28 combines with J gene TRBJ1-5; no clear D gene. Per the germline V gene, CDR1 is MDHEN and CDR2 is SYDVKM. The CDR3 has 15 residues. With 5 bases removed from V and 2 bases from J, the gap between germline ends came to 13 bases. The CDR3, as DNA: TGTGCCAGCAGTCCACGGACGGGAGGCAATCAGCCCCAGCATTTT. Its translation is CASSPRTGGNQPQHF.

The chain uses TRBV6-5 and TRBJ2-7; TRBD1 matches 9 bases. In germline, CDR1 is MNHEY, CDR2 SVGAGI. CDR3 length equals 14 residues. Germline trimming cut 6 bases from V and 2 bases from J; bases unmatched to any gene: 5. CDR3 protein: CASRTTGGAYEQYF. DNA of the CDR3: TGTGCCAGCAGAACAACAGGGGGCGCCTACGAGCAGTACTTC.

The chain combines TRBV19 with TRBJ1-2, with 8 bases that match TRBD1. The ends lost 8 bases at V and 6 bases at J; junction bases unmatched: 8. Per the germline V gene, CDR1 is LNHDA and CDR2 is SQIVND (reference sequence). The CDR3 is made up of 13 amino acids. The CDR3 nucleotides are TGTGCCAGTCGACAGGGGTGGGAAAATGGCTACACCTTC. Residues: CASRQGWENGYTF.

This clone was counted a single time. CDR3 sequence reads: CASSLMASGSYNEQFF. CDR3 in DNA: TGTGCCAGCAGCTTGATGGCTAGCGGGAGTTACAATGAGCAGTTCTTC. The chain combines TRBV11-2 with TRBJ2-1, with 10 bases fitting TRBD2. This CDR3 has 16 amino acids. Germline CDR1 SGHAT, CDR2 FQNNGV. V dropped 3 bases and J dropped 4; count of bases not matched to a gene: 6. The full variable domain, with the rest looked up from reference TRBV11-2 and TRBJ2-1, is EAGVAQSPRYKIIEKRQSVAFWCNPISGHATLYWYQQILGQGPKLLIQFQNNGVVDDSQLPKDRFSAERLKGVDSTLKIQPAKLEDSAVYLCASSLMASGSYNEQFFGPGTRLTVL.

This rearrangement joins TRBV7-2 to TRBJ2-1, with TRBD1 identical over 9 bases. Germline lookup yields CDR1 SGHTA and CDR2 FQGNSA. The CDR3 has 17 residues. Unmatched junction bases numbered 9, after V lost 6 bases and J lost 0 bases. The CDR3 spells CASRPRTGESSYNEQFF. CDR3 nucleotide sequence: TGTGCCAGCAGGCCCCGGACAGGGGAAAGCTCCTACAATGAGCAGTTCTTC.

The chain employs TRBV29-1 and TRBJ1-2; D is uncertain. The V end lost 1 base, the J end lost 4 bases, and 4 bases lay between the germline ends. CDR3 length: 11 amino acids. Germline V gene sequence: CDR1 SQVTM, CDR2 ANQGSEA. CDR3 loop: CSVEVAYGYTF. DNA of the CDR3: TGCAGCGTTGAAGTGGCCTATGGCTACACCTTC.

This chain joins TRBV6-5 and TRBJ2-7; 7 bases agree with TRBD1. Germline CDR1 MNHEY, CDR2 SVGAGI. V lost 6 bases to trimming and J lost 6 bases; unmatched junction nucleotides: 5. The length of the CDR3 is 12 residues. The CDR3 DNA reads TGTGCCAGCAGACGACAGGGAAGCGAGCAGTACTTC. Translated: CASRRQGSEQYF.

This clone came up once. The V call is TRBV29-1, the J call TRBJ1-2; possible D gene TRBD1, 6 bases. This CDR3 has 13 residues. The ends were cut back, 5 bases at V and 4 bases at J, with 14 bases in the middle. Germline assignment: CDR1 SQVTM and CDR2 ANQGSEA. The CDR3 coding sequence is TGCAGCGTTCGGGCAGGGACACCCTATGGCTACACCTTC. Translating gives CSVRAGTPYGYTF.

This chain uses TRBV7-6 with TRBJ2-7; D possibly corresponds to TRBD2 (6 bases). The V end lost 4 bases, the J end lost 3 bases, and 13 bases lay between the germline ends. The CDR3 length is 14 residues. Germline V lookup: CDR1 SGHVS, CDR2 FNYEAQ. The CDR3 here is CASSSQEGGYEQYF. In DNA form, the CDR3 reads TGTGCCAGCAGCTCTCAGGAGGGAGGCTACGAGCAGTACTTC.

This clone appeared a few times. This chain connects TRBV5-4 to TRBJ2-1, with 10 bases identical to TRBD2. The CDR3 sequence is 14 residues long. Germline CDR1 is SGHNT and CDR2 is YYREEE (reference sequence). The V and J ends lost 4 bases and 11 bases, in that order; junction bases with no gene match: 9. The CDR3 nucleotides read TGTGCCAGCAGCCGGTGGCTAGCGGGAGTGAAGCAGTTCTTC. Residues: CASSRWLAGVKQFF.

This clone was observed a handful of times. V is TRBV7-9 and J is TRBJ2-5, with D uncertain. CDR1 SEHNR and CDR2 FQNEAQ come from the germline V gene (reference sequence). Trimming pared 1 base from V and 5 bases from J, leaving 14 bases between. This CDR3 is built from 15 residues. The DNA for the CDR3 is TGTGCCAGCAGCTTAGTAGGTGGAGACGCGGAGACCCAGTACTTC. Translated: CASSLVGGDAETQYF. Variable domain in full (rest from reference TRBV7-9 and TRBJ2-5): DTGVSQNPRHKITKRGQNVTFRCDPISEHNRLYWYRQTLGQGPEFLTYFQNEAQLEKSRLLSDRFSAERPKGSFSTLEIQRTEQGDSAMYLCASSLVGGDAETQYFGPGTRLLVL.

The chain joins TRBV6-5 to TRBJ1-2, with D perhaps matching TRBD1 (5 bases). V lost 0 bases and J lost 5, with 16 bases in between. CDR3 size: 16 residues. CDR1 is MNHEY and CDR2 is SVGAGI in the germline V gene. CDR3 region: CASSYSWTTHLYGYTF. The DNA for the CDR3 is TGTGCCAGCAGTTACTCGTGGACAACCCATCTGTATGGCTACACCTTC.

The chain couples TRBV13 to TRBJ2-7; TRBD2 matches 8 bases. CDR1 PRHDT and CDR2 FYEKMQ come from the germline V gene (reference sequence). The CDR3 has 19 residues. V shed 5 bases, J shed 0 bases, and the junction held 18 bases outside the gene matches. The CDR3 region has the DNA TGTGCCAGCAGCCCCCCTCATTGGGGCCCGGGAGGGAGCTCCTACGAGCAGTACTTC. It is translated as CASSPPHWGPGGSSYEQYF.

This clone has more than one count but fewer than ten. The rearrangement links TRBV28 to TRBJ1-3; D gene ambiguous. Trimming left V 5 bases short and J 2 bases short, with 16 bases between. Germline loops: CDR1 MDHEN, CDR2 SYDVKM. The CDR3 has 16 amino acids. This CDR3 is CASSPQTGGTGNTIYF. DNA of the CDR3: TGTGCCAGCAGTCCACAAACGGGAGGGACTGGAAACACCATATATTTT.

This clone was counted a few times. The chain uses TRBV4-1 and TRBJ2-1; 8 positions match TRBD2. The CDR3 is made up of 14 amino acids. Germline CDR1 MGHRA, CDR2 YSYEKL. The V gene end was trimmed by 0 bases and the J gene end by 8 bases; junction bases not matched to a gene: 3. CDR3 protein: CASSQEISGDEQFF. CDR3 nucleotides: TGCGCCAGCAGCCAAGAGATTAGCGGGGATGAGCAGTTCTTC.

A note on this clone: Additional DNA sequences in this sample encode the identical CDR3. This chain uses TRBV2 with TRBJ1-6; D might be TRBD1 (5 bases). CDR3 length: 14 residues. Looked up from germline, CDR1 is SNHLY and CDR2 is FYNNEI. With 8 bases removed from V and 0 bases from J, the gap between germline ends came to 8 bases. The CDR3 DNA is TGTGCCAGCGGGGGGAGCTCCTATAATTCACCCCTCCACTTT. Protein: CASGGSSYNSPLHF. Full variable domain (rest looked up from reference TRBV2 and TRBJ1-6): EPEVTQTPSHQVTQMGQEVILRCVPISNHLYFYWYRQILGQKVEFLVSFYNNEISEKSEIFDDQFSVERPDGSNFTLKIRSTKLEDSAMYFCASGGSSYNSPLHFGNGTRLTVT.

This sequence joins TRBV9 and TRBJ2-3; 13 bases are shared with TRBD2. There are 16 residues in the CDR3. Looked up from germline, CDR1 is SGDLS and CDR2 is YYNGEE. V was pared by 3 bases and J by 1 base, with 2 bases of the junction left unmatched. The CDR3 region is CASSGGTSGGTDTQYF. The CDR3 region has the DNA TGTGCCAGCAGCGGGGGGACTAGCGGGGGCACAGATACGCAGTATTTT.